The clone carrying this T cell receptor (beta chain) was counted a few times. Its antigen is unknown. This specimen comes from a study of identical twins. General study points: Not following the same donors, the study drew its conclusions from cross-sectional statistical analysis. Fewer insertions marked abundant cord blood beta clonotypes; young adult naive trended weakly, memory not at all.

Germline values: CDR1 SGHRS, CDR2 YFSETQ. The CDR3 totals 16 residues. The V segment lost 0 bases and the J segment 0 bases; nucleotides outside the gene matches: 3. Unique molecular identifiers were in the cDNA, with template-switch universal primer binding. TCRdb independently ran MiXCR on the 5' RACE reads; one entry per CDR3 protein. This sample yields some 500,000 distinct CDR3 sequences, of which 9.6% are seen a single time; under 3% belongs to the top ten. These same records also appear under a second study, on yellow fever vaccine responses in identical twins.

The rearrangement uses TRBV5-1 and TRBJ2-3, with 8 bases lining up with TRBD2. Sequencing input: PBMCs. The origin of this receptor is a woman younger than 30 in good health. In nucleotides, the CDR3 is TGCGCCAGCAGCTTGGGACTAGCGTCTAGCACAGATACGCAGTATTTT. Protein: CASSLGLASSTDTQYF.